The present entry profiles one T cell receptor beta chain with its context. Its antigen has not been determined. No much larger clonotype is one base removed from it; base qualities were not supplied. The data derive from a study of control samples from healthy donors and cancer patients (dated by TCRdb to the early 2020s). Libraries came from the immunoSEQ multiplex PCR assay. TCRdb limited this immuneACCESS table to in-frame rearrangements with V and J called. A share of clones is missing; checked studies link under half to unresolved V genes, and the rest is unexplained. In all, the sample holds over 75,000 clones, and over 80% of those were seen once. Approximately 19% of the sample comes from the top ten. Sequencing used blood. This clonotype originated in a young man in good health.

The CDR3 is CASSVGVGTNYGYTF. The DNA reads as follows: TGTGCCAGCAGCGTAGGCGTAGGGACCAACTATGGCTACACCTTC. The chain links TRBV9 with TRBJ1-2, with TRBD1 as a weak D call on 5 bases. V is cut by 0 bases and J by 2 bases, and the space between the germline ends is 11 bases. The CDR1 and CDR2 encoded by the germline V gene are SGDLS and YYNGEE. Measured from the cysteine to the phenylalanine, the CDR3 is 15 residues long. The retained sequence is limited to the CDR3, 45 bases, with the frame set at the first base.